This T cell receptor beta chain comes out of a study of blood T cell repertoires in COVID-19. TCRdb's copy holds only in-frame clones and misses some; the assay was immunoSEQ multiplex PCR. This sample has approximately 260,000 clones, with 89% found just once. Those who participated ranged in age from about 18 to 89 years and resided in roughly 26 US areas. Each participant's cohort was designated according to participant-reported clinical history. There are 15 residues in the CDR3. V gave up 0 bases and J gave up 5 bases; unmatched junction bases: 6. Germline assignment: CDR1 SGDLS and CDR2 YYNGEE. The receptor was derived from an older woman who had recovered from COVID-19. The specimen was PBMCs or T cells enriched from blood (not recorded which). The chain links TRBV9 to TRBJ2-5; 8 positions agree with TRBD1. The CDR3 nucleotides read TGTGCCAGCAGCGTAGTGGACAGGGCCGTCGAGACCCAGTACTTC. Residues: CASSVVDRAVETQYF.